Below, 9 T cell receptor beta chains from the same sample are listed, as sequenced in a study of spatial heterogeneity in lung cancer. General study results and limits: Counts of expanded alpha and beta TCRs within tumors tracked the tumor nonsynonymous mutation count.

Their specific antigens are unknown. Time point in this sample: sample taken at primary tumor resection. TCRdb reanalysed the 5' RACE reads using MiXCR and keeps one entry per CDR3 protein. The sample carries some 100,000 distinct CDR3 sequences, about 4.4% recorded once. Sequences were derived from lung tumor tissue, sampled at surgery. The receptors derive from a male donor with early-stage non-small cell lung cancer.

The chain carries TRBV20-1 and TRBJ1-1; TRBD1 might be the D (5 bases). Trimming shortened V by 3 bases and J by 4 bases, and 18 bases separated the two germline ends. The CDR3 is made up of 15 amino acids. Looked up from germline, CDR1 is DFQATT and CDR2 is SNEGSKA (reference sequence). CDR3 sequence: CSARGRGALSTEAFF. The CDR3 DNA follows: TGCAGTGCTAGGGGCAGAGGGGCGTTAAGCACTGAAGCTTTCTTT.

The sample holds many counts of this clonotype. V and J are TRBV12-3 or TRBV12-4 and TRBJ1-4, with D possibly being TRBD1 (5 bases). Trimming stripped 5 bases from V and 13 bases from J, with 20 bases between. The CDR3 loop spans 14 amino acids. The CDR3 coding sequence is TGTGCCAGCAGTCCAGTCCTCGGAGGGGATCCACTGTTTTTT. Protein sequence: CASSPVLGGDPLFF.

V is TRBV5-1 and J is TRBJ1-1, with unresolved D. V dropped 3 bases and J dropped 6 bases, with 15 bases sitting between them. CDR1 and CDR2 from the germline V gene are SGHRS and YFSETQ. This CDR3 has 14 residues. The CDR3 DNA is TGCGCCAGCAGCTATGGACCCGGGTCCCCTGAAGCTTTCTTT. Its translation: CASSYGPGSPEAFF.

This clonotype was detected ten times or more. This chain joins TRBV11-2 and TRBJ1-1; no firm D call. Germline V gene data show CDR1 as SGHAT and CDR2 as FQNNGV. V was pared by 5 bases and J by 10 bases, with 11 bases between. The CDR3 sequence is 11 residues long. Here the CDR3 reads CASSQTGRAFF. Written as DNA, the CDR3 is TGTGCCAGCAGCCAAACGGGTAGAGCTTTCTTT.

In this sample, this clonotype turned up many times. V is TRBV2 and J is TRBJ2-1; no reliable D call. V lost 7 bases and J lost 5, with 12 bases in between. The germline gives CDR1 SNHLY, CDR2 FYNNEI. CDR3 length equals 13 residues. This CDR3 is CASKDRRNNEQFF. For the CDR3, the DNA is TGTGCCAGCAAAGATCGACGGAACAATGAGCAGTTCTTC.

The chain combines TRBV3-1 with TRBJ2-5, with 11 bases matching TRBD1. Trimming cost V 1 base and J 5 bases; bases outside gene matches: 12. The CDR3 is made up of 18 amino acids. Germline CDR1 LGHDT, CDR2 YNNKEL (reference sequence). DNA of the CDR3: TGTGCCAGCAGCCAAGGCCTCTGGACAGGGGGCGAGTATGAGACCCAGTACTTC. Translated, it gives CASSQGLWTGGEYETQYF.

This clonotype was counted only a few times. The rearrangement uses TRBV12-3 or TRBV12-4 and TRBJ2-7; D ambiguous. Trimming left V 8 bases short and J 0 bases short, with 11 bases between. CDR3 length: 13 amino acids. In DNA, the CDR3 is TGTGCCAGCGGACCCGATTCCTCCTACGAGCAGTACTTC. Translating it yields CASGPDSSYEQYF.

This clonotype was recorded many times. In DNA, the CDR3 is TGTGCCAGCCCCGGGACAGGGGAGGGCTATGGCTACACCTTC. Translation gives CASPGTGEGYGYTF. V usage is TRBV6-6 and J usage is TRBJ1-2; 10 bases are a match to TRBD1. The J segment lost 4 bases and the V segment lost 8 bases, leaving 7 bases of the junction unmatched. Germline V CDR1 and CDR2: MNHNY, SVGAGI (reference sequence). The length of the CDR3 is 14 residues.

This clonotype was seen repeatedly, ten times or more. V usage is TRBV6-5 and J usage is TRBJ2-2, with D uncertain. With 0 bases removed from V and 2 bases from J, the gap between germline ends came to 10 bases. The CDR3 has 16 residues. Germline loops: CDR1 MNHEY, CDR2 SVGAGI. The CDR3 here is CASSYSPDGNTGELFF. Written as DNA, the CDR3 is TGTGCCAGCAGTTACTCCCCGGACGGAAACACCGGGGAGCTGTTTTTT.